Listed below are T cell receptor beta chains from one sample, sequenced in a study of CD8 T cells in Susac syndrome. TCRdb used MiXCR to reprocess the immunoSEQ multiplex PCR reads, holding one entry per CDR3 protein. The sample shows about 180,000 distinct CDR3 sequences, over 90% of them seen only once. The material sequenced was CD4+ T cells from PBMCs. The receptor source for this set is a human donor with Susac syndrome. Each CDR3 is given with its conserved first and last residue. Each record gives: D gene, clone size, V gene, J gene, CDR3 DNA, CDR3 protein. The D gene is left open where the match is weak. A row's size may be missing; if present it is once, few, many or a size class.

d_gene: .; abundance: .; v_gene: TRBV29-1; j_gene: TRBJ2-7; CDR3nt: TGCAGCGTTTTTGACGCTTCCGAGCAGTACTTC; CDR3aa: CSVFDASEQYF
d_gene: .; abundance: once; v_gene: TRBV29-1; j_gene: TRBJ1-1; CDR3nt: TGCAGCTACTTCGCCGGGGGGAACACTGAAGCTTTCTTT; CDR3aa: CSYFAGGNTEAFF
d_gene: .; abundance: .; v_gene: TRBV4-1; j_gene: TRBJ2-2; CDR3nt: TGTGCCAGCAGCTTGGGTGCCGGGGAGCTGTTTTTT; CDR3aa: CASSLGAGELFF
d_gene: TRBD1; abundance: .; v_gene: TRBV18; j_gene: TRBJ1-2; CDR3nt: TGTGCCAGCTCACCGGCCGGACAGGGGGTATCGGGCTACACCTTC; CDR3aa: CASSPAGQGVSGYTF
d_gene: .; abundance: .; v_gene: TRBV7-9; j_gene: TRBJ2-3; CDR3nt: TGTGCCAGCAGCTTAAGGAGAGTCACAGATACGCAGTATTTT; CDR3aa: CASSLRRVTDTQYF
d_gene: .; abundance: .; v_gene: TRBV7-2; j_gene: TRBJ2-5; CDR3nt: TGTGCCAGCAGCCTACGGATCAACCAAGAGACCCAGTACTTC; CDR3aa: CASSLRINQETQYF
d_gene: .; abundance: .; v_gene: TRBV6-5; j_gene: TRBJ1-1; CDR3nt: TGTGCCAGCAGTAGGTGGATGTCGAACACTGAAGCTTTCTTT; CDR3aa: CASSRWMSNTEAFF
d_gene: .; abundance: .; v_gene: TRBV12-3/TRBV12-4; j_gene: TRBJ2-1; CDR3nt: TGTGCCAGCAGCCCCTCGAGGGCGAGCTCCTACAATGAGCAGTTCTTC; CDR3aa: CASSPSRASSYNEQFF
d_gene: .; abundance: once; v_gene: TRBV20-1; j_gene: TRBJ1-4; CDR3nt: TGCAGTGCCATACGGGGTTCAACTAATGAAAAACTGTTTTTT; CDR3aa: CSAIRGSTNEKLFF
d_gene: .; abundance: .; v_gene: TRBV12-3/TRBV12-4; j_gene: TRBJ1-1; CDR3nt: TGTGCCAGCAGTAGCAGCGGAGCAGCGAACACTGAAGCTTTCTTT; CDR3aa: CASSSSGAANTEAFF
d_gene: .; abundance: once; v_gene: TRBV3-1; j_gene: TRBJ1-2; CDR3nt: TGTGCCAGCAGCCAAGACGTCTCCCGGCAGCCTAAGGGTGGCTACACCTTC; CDR3aa: CASSQDVSRQPKGGYTF
d_gene: .; abundance: .; v_gene: TRBV30; j_gene: TRBJ1-6; CDR3nt: TGTGCCTGGAGTGTTTACGGGACTCAACCCATGAGCTCCTATAATTCACCCCTCCACTTT; CDR3aa: CAWSVYGTQPMSSYNSPLHF
d_gene: TRBD2; abundance: .; v_gene: TRBV20-1; j_gene: TRBJ2-1; CDR3nt: TGCAGTGCTAGTTTTAGCGGGAGGGAAAAGCAGTTCTTC; CDR3aa: CSASFSGREKQFF
d_gene: .; abundance: .; v_gene: TRBV7-9; j_gene: TRBJ2-5; CDR3nt: TGTGCCAGCAGCCGAACCGACCGCCAAGAGACCCAGTACTTC; CDR3aa: CASSRTDRQETQYF
d_gene: .; abundance: .; v_gene: TRBV20-1; j_gene: TRBJ2-2; CDR3nt: TGCAGTGCTTCAAGAGAAGTCGGGGAGCTGTTTTTT; CDR3aa: CSASREVGELFF
d_gene: TRBD2; abundance: .; v_gene: TRBV20-1; j_gene: TRBJ2-7; CDR3nt: TGCAGTGCTAGAGGACTAGCGGGAGGGCCAGCAGGATACGGGCAGTACTTC; CDR3aa: CSARGLAGGPAGYGQYF
d_gene: .; abundance: .; v_gene: TRBV7-9; j_gene: TRBJ1-1; CDR3nt: TGTGCCAGCAGCTTAGGTTCACCCAAAGGTGGGACTGAAGCTTTCTTT; CDR3aa: CASSLGSPKGGTEAFF
d_gene: .; abundance: .; v_gene: TRBV7-2; j_gene: TRBJ2-5; CDR3nt: TGTGCCAGCAGCTTAGAGGTCTTGTCGGAGACCCAGTACTTC; CDR3aa: CASSLEVLSETQYF
d_gene: .; abundance: .; v_gene: TRBV27; j_gene: TRBJ1-2; CDR3nt: TGTGCCAGCAGTTTAAGCAGGGTAGATGGCTACACCTTC; CDR3aa: CASSLSRVDGYTF
d_gene: TRBD2; abundance: .; v_gene: TRBV7-2; j_gene: TRBJ2-7; CDR3nt: TGTGCCAGCAGCTTCGGGACTAGCGGTTACGAGCAGTACTTC; CDR3aa: CASSFGTSGYEQYF
d_gene: .; abundance: .; v_gene: TRBV28; j_gene: TRBJ1-1; CDR3nt: TGTGCCAGCAGTTCCCACCGACAGGCTGAAGCTTTCTTT; CDR3aa: CASSSHRQAEAFF
d_gene: .; abundance: .; v_gene: TRBV7-9; j_gene: TRBJ1-2; CDR3nt: TGTGCCAGCAGCGCGAGGGTTAACAGGGAAACCTATGGCTACACCTTC; CDR3aa: CASSARVNRETYGYTF
d_gene: TRBD2; abundance: .; v_gene: TRBV7-9; j_gene: TRBJ2-5; CDR3nt: TGTGCCAGCAGCTTACTCTCTAGCGGGGGTAGAGATCAAGAGACCCAGTACTTC; CDR3aa: CASSLLSSGGRDQETQYF
d_gene: TRBD1; abundance: .; v_gene: TRBV19; j_gene: TRBJ2-7; CDR3nt: TGTGCCAGTAGTATCGGGACAGCCTACGAGCAGTACTTC; CDR3aa: CASSIGTAYEQYF
d_gene: .; abundance: .; v_gene: TRBV7-9; j_gene: TRBJ2-1; CDR3nt: TGTGCCAGCAGCTTAGGGTCAATTGGCTACAATGAGCAGTTCTTC; CDR3aa: CASSLGSIGYNEQFF
d_gene: .; abundance: once; v_gene: TRBV11-2; j_gene: TRBJ1-1; CDR3nt: TGTGCCAGCAGCTTGGGGGGTACCCAGGTCACTGAAGCTTTCTTT; CDR3aa: CASSLGGTQVTEAFF
d_gene: TRBD1; abundance: .; v_gene: TRBV12-3/TRBV12-4; j_gene: TRBJ1-2; CDR3nt: TGTGCCAGCAGTTTGGGTCGGGACAGAAGATTCACCTTC; CDR3aa: CASSLGRDRRFTF
d_gene: .; abundance: .; v_gene: TRBV4-2; j_gene: TRBJ2-7; CDR3nt: TGTGCCAGCAGCCAAGAATACATGGGCGAGCAGTACTTC; CDR3aa: CASSQEYMGEQYF
d_gene: TRBD1; abundance: .; v_gene: TRBV4-1; j_gene: TRBJ2-2; CDR3nt: TGCGCCAGCAGCCGGGGACAGGGGGCGCTGGCCGGGGAGCTGTTTTTT; CDR3aa: CASSRGQGALAGELFF
d_gene: .; abundance: once; v_gene: TRBV12-3/TRBV12-4; j_gene: TRBJ2-4; CDR3nt: TGTGCCAGCACCGAAACTCGCCAAGGGGGAATTCTTAGCTTC; CDR3aa: CASTETRQGGILSF
d_gene: .; abundance: .; v_gene: TRBV9; j_gene: TRBJ2-3; CDR3nt: TGTGCCAGCGGGGCCTCCAGTCCAGATACGCAGTATTTT; CDR3aa: CASGASSPDTQYF
d_gene: .; abundance: .; v_gene: TRBV11-2; j_gene: TRBJ2-7; CDR3nt: TGTGCCAGCAGCCGACTTCAGGGAGTAGGGCAGTACTTC; CDR3aa: CASSRLQGVGQYF
d_gene: .; abundance: .; v_gene: TRBV12-2; j_gene: TRBJ1-4; CDR3nt: TGTGCAAGTCGCGTTGGGGCCAGGGAGGTTAGTGAAAAACTGTTTTTT; CDR3aa: CASRVGAREVSEKLFF
d_gene: TRBD2; abundance: .; v_gene: TRBV3-1; j_gene: TRBJ2-7; CDR3nt: TGTGCCAGCAGCCAAGGGCCCATCGAGCGGGGCTCCTACGAGCAGTACTTC; CDR3aa: CASSQGPIERGSYEQYF
d_gene: .; abundance: .; v_gene: TRBV18; j_gene: TRBJ1-5; CDR3nt: TGTGCCAGCTCACCACAGGATACCAATCAGCCCCAGCATTTT; CDR3aa: CASSPQDTNQPQHF
d_gene: TRBD2; abundance: .; v_gene: TRBV9; j_gene: TRBJ2-5; CDR3nt: TGTGCCAGCAGCAAATGGACTAGCGGGGAGGAGACCCAGTACTTC; CDR3aa: CASSKWTSGEETQYF
d_gene: .; abundance: .; v_gene: TRBV29-1; j_gene: TRBJ2-7; CDR3nt: TGCAGCGCCGTGGGCGCAGGGGCTCACGAGCAGTACTTC; CDR3aa: CSAVGAGAHEQYF
d_gene: .; abundance: .; v_gene: TRBV20-1; j_gene: TRBJ2-7; CDR3nt: TGCAGTGCTAGAGGGGGCGGGGGCACCTACGAGCAGTACTTC; CDR3aa: CSARGGGGTYEQYF
d_gene: .; abundance: .; v_gene: TRBV6-5; j_gene: TRBJ1-5; CDR3nt: TGTGCCAGCAGACGGGACACCAATCAGCCCCAGCATTTT; CDR3aa: CASRRDTNQPQHF
d_gene: .; abundance: .; v_gene: TRBV2; j_gene: TRBJ1-5; CDR3nt: TGTGCCAGTAGGGTAAGGGTCAATCAGCCCCAGCATTTT; CDR3aa: CASRVRVNQPQHF
d_gene: .; abundance: .; v_gene: TRBV12-3/TRBV12-4; j_gene: TRBJ1-2; CDR3nt: TGTGCCAGCAGCATTCGGACAGCCTATGGCTACACCTTC; CDR3aa: CASSIRTAYGYTF